The following is a TCR beta chain sequence with its context. This record comes from a study of blood T cell repertoires in COVID-19. Background on the study: Two negative PCRs, clearance, or symptom resolution were required of recovered Cohort 3 donors. Samples came from the United States, Italy and Spain, spanning acute and convalescent COVID-19.

The cohort comprised adults aged roughly 18 to 95 years residing in 20 to 30 US areas. This CDR3 has 16 amino acids. The germline V gene has CDR1 MDHEN and CDR2 SYDVKM. The junction had 12 bases not matched to a gene; V was cut back by 5 bases and J by 7 bases. Sequencing was performed with immunoSEQ multiplex PCR; in TCRdb, only in-frame clones are kept and a portion is missing. This sample has roughly 140,000 clones, with about 87% found just once. The rearrangement joins TRBV28 to TRBJ1-4; TRBD1 agrees at 8 bases. The origin of this receptor is a man in his forties or fifties in a cohort exposed to, infected with or recovered from COVID-19 (not recorded which). Sequenced: PBMCs or T cells enriched from blood (not recorded which). CDR3 sequence reads: CASSPGIIGTGEKLFF. The CDR3 coding sequence is TGTGCCAGCAGTCCCGGTATAATCGGGACAGGTGAAAAACTGTTTTTT.